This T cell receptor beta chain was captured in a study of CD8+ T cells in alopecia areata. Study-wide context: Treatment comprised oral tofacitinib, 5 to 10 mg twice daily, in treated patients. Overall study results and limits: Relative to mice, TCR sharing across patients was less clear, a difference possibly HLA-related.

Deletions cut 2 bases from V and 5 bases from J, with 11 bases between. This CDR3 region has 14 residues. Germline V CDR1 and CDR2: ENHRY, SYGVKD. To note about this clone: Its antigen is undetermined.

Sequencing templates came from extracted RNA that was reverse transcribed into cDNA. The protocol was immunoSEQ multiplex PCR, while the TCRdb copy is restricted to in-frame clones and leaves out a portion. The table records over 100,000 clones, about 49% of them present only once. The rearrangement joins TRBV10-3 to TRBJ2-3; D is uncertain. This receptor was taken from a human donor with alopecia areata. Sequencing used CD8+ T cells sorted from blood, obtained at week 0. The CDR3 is CAISEAAALDTQYF. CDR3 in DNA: TGTGCCATCAGTGAGGCAGCAGCCCTAGATACGCAGTATTTT.